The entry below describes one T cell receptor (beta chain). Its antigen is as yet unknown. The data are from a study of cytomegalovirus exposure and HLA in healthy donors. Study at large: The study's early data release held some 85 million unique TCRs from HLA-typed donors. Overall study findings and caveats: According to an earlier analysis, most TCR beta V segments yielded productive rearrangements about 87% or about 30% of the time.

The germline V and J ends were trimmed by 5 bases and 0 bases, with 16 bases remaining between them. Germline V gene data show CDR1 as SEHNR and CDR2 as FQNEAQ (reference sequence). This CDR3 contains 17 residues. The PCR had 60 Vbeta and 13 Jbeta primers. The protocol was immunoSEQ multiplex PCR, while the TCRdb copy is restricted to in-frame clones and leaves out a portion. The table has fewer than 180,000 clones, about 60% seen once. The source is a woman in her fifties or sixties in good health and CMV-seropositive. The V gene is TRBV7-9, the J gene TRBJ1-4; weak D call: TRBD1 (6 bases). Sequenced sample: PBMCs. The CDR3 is CASSPRRGGATNEKLFF. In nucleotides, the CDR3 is TGTGCCAGCAGCCCCCGTCGAGGGGGTGCAACTAATGAAAAACTGTTTTTT.